The clone carrying this TCR beta chain showed up just a few times. TCRbeta library construction was performed incorporating unique molecular identifiers. TCRdb recomputed calls from the PCR reads with MiXCR, one row per CDR3 protein. Seen here are under 450,000 distinct CDR3 sequences, around 15% observed once, and the top ten hold just under 30%. The data belong to a study of T-cell reconstitution after alpha-beta-depleted transplantation in children. The starting material was PBMCs, mostly from graft donor cells, obtained 360 days after TCRalphabeta/CD19-depleted stem cell transplant. This TCR came from a boy younger than two who had a stem cell transplant for Wiskott-Aldrich syndrome, so the T cells may come from the graft donor.

CDR3 bases: TGCGCCAGCAGGAGGGCAGGGGCCTACCACGAGCAGTACTTC. It is translated as CASRRAGAYHEQYF. V is TRBV5-1 and J is TRBJ2-7; tentatively, D is TRBD1 (6 bases). Germline assignment: CDR1 SGHRS and CDR2 YFSETQ. Trimming removed 5 bases from V and 5 bases from J, with 17 bases in between. This CDR3 is built from 14 residues.